This entry features one T cell receptor beta chain sequence. The source of the sample is a study of blood T cell repertoires in COVID-19. For the study at large: Samples representing acute and convalescent COVID-19 were sourced from the United States, Italy and Spain. PBMCs, B-cell-depleted T cells, or T cells were the source of the cDNA or gDNA that made up the material.

Original handling: Estimates of nucleated cell counts were drawn from the amplification of reference gene primers. Method: immunoSEQ multiplex PCR; TCRdb's copy keeps in-frame clones and lacks some. That table supplies the V and J calls and clone size; D and trimming were determined from the DNA. The sample lists over 200,000 clones, 88% occurring once. The V gene end was trimmed by 2 bases and the J gene end by 4 bases; junction bases not matched to a gene: 9. The CDR3 runs 16 residues. The germline V gene encodes CDR1 MNHEY and CDR2 SVGAGI. The gene calls are TRBV6-5 and TRBJ1-1; TRBD1 aligns across 8 bases. Sequencing was performed on peripheral blood. The TCR sequence derives from a man between 18 and 29 years old with active or convalescent COVID-19. The CDR3 here is CASSYERTGSVTEAFF. CDR3 nucleotides: TGTGCCAGCAGTTACGAACGGACAGGGTCGGTCACTGAAGCTTTCTTT.